A single TCR beta chain is shown here with its context. The entry originates in a study of CD8+CD57+ T cells in acquired aplastic anemia. Germline CDR1 reads DFQATT; CDR2 reads SNEGSKA (reference sequence). The ends were cut back, 6 bases at V and 5 bases at J, with 10 bases in the middle. This CDR3 spans 11 amino acids. Genomic DNA served as template for TCR beta VDJ and CDR3 profiling. TCRdb ran MiXCR on the reads and lists one entry per CDR3 protein. The sample carries under 200,000 distinct CDR3 sequences, less than 60% recorded once. Patients sequenced had flow cytometry evidence of CD8+CD57+ cell expansion.

This receptor was obtained from a human donor with aplastic anemia. Sequencing input: sorted CD4+, CD8+, or CD8+CD57+ T cells (not recorded which) from PBMCs. The chain employs TRBV20-1 and TRBJ2-5; D not certain. CDR3 nucleotide sequence: TGCAGTGCCTACTTCAGGGAGACCCAGTACTTC. This sequence encodes CSAYFRETQYF.